Here is one T cell receptor beta chain with its context. The source of the sample is a study of untreated major depressive disorder. TCRdb's table, derived via immunoSEQ multiplex PCR, lists solely in-frame clones and lacks some. This repertoire shows about 21,000 clones, 85% to 90% found once; its top ten account for about 0.45%. The CDR3 length is 17 residues. Germline CDR1 and CDR2: MNHEY and SMNVEV (reference sequence). Trimming removed 10 bases at V and 0 bases at J, with 21 bases between. The gene calls are TRBV27 and TRBJ2-2; no clear D gene. The sequence came from a woman aged 40 to 50 in good health. The sequencing input was CD4+ T cells from PBMCs. CDR3 in amino acids: CATFYRLRPTNTGELFF. DNA of the CDR3: TGTGCCACGTTTTATCGGTTGAGGCCCACGAACACCGGGGAGCTGTTTTTT.